This T cell receptor beta chain is drawn from a study of blood T cells in healthy people across ages. Overall study context: Template-switching capture recovered about one barcoded beta molecule per two T cells. Study-wide findings and caveats: Those diversity estimates obtained from one million T cells were thought to be underestimates. Older age went with lower TCR beta diversity per million T cells, in a roughly linear way.

The CDR3 sequence is 18 residues long. The V gene end was trimmed by 1 base and the J gene end by 0 bases; junction bases not matched to a gene: 11. Germline V gene sequence: CDR1 DFQATT, CDR2 SNEGSKA (reference sequence). PCR was performed a second time for roughly 7 to 12 cycles using a sample-barcoded 5' primer and a J-beta primer mix. Carrying 12 random nucleotides, a template-switch adaptor labeled each individual cDNA molecule. From the 5' RACE reads, TCRdb called clonotypes with MiXCR, one entry per CDR3 protein. This sample has about 1.1 million distinct CDR3 sequences; 35% to 40% occur once, and the top ten carry approximately 14%. Of note for this clonotype: What it binds is unknown.

The chain links TRBV20-1 to TRBJ1-5; TRBD1 agrees at 8 bases. The source is a man aged 18-30 years in good health. Sequencing was performed on blood. CDR3 sequence reads: CSARVQGAQDISNQPQHF. CDR3 DNA sequence: TGCAGTGCTAGAGTGCAGGGGGCGCAGGATATTAGCAATCAGCCCCAGCATTTT.